Listed here are 8 T cell receptor beta chains from one sample, sequenced in a study of early stage breast cancer tumors. Sequenced by immunoSEQ multiplex PCR; TCRdb stores in-frame clones only, minus some. The sample holds about 5,400 clones, approximately 64% seen once. Sequences were obtained from breast tumor tissue. The source of these receptors is a person between 60 and 70 years old with breast cancer.

This chain joins TRBV5-8 and TRBJ1-2, with unresolved D. CDR3 length: 13 residues. V shed 7 bases and J shed 1 base, with 11 bases lying between them. The germline V gene has CDR1 SGHTS and CDR2 YDEGEE. CDR3 sequence: CASAVSRNYGYTF. The CDR3 bases are TGTGCCAGCGCTGTTAGTCGTAACTATGGCTACACCTTC.

The V gene is TRBV19, the J gene TRBJ2-1; D uncertain. Trimming removed 3 bases at V and 10 bases at J, with 16 bases between. Germline values: CDR1 LNHDA, CDR2 SQIVND (reference sequence). This CDR3 has 14 residues. DNA of the CDR3: TGTGCCAGTAGTATTGAAATAGTGGCAAACGAGCAGTTCTTC. Protein sequence: CASSIEIVANEQFF.

The rearrangement links TRBV5-4 to TRBJ2-5, with 9 bases aligning to TRBD1. The trim removed 4 bases at V and 4 bases at J, leaving 8 bases unmatched. CDR1 is SGHNT and CDR2 is YYREEE in the germline V gene (reference sequence). This CDR3 has 15 residues. The CDR3 loop is CASSQQQGARETQYF. DNA for the CDR3: TGTGCCAGCAGCCAACAACAGGGGGCCCGAGAGACCCAGTACTTC.

This clone is deemed large. The gene calls are TRBV4-2 and TRBJ1-1, with D hard to call. The CDR3 extends over 13 amino acids. V lost 1 base to trimming and J lost 5 bases, with 8 bases between them. From germline, CDR1 is LGHNA and CDR2 YNFKEQ. The CDR3 is CASSQGTGTEAFF. The CDR3 DNA reads TGTGCCAGCAGCCAAGGTACGGGTACTGAAGCTTTCTTT.

This sequence joins TRBV19 and TRBJ1-2, with D maybe TRBD1 (6 bases). The length of the CDR3 is 14 residues. V lost 6 bases, J lost 0 bases, and 11 bases lay in between. Germline V CDR1 and CDR2: LNHDA, SQIVND (reference sequence). CDR3 bases: TGTGCCAGTAGGATGGACAGCGCTAACTATGGCTACACCTTC. Encoded protein: CASRMDSANYGYTF.

The CDR3 here is CASSPGDSWADTQYF. As DNA, the CDR3 is TGTGCCAGCTCACCTGGGGACAGTTGGGCAGATACGCAGTATTTT. The rearrangement links TRBV18 to TRBJ2-3; 7 bases match TRBD1. Germline CDR1 is KGHSH and CDR2 is LQKENI. V shed 3 bases and J 4 bases; nucleotides not matched to a gene: 7. The CDR3 runs to 15 residues.

The chain joins TRBV4-1 to TRBJ1-1; a weak D match, TRBD1 (5 bases). CDR3 size: 15 residues. Germline V CDR1 and CDR2: MGHRA, YSYEKL. Trimming took 4 bases from V and 3 from J, leaving 15 bases between them. The CDR3 reads CASSRDRYADTEAFF. In nucleotides, the CDR3 is TGCGCCAGCAGCCGGGACCGTTACGCGGACACTGAAGCTTTCTTT.

This sequence joins TRBV7-9 and TRBJ2-1; TRBD1 matches 9 bases. The germline gives CDR1 SEHNR, CDR2 FQNEAQ (reference sequence). After removal of 4 bases from V and 5 bases from J, the junction contained 12 bases not matched to a gene. The CDR3 length is 17 residues. CDR3 bases: TGTGCCAGCAGCTCATACAGGGGGCGAGGAATGGACAATGAGCAGTTCTTC. Encoded protein: CASSSYRGRGMDNEQFF.